This T cell receptor beta chain was identified during a study of response to subunit inactivated influenza vaccine. Study-level results: Authors suggested that a seasonal influenza vaccination recruits few new T cells each time.

Per the germline V gene, CDR1 is SGHKS and CDR2 is YYEKEE (reference sequence). The length of the CDR3 is 17 residues. The V gene lost 4 bases and the J gene lost 0 bases, with 19 bases spanning the gap. On this clonotype: Its target is not known.

TCRdb redid the calling of the RT-PCR reads with MiXCR, one entry per CDR3 protein. The sample holds about half a million distinct CDR3 sequences, about 25% seen once. The receptor was derived from a man in his fifties who received an inactivated influenza vaccine. Sequences were derived from CD4+ T cells sorted from PBMCs, sampled approximately 5 days after vaccination. The chain links TRBV5-5 to TRBJ1-2, with D hard to call. CDR3 in DNA: TGTGCCAGCAGCACGACCGGAGGGCTGCCTACTAACTATGGCTACACCTTC. Its protein product is CASSTTGGLPTNYGYTF.